This TCR beta chain was sequenced during a study of blood T cell repertoires in COVID-19. Whole-study context: There were acute and convalescent COVID-19 samples, and they came from the United States, Italy and Spain. T cells, B-cell-depleted T cells, or PBMCs supplied cDNA or gDNA.

Per germline, CDR1 SEHNR and CDR2 FQNEAQ (reference sequence). The CDR3 has 14 amino acids. The V gene lost 1 base and the J gene lost 5 bases, with 8 bases spanning the gap. Authors' processing steps: Cell counts per sample came from amplifying reference gene primers. TCRdb's copy holds only in-frame clones and misses some; the assay was immunoSEQ multiplex PCR. The V and J calls and clone size were taken over from that table, and D and trimming were inferred from the DNA. The profile covers 150,000 to 200,000 clones, with approximately 86% appearing a single time and around 8.2% taken by the ten largest.

This receptor was taken from a man between 60 and 75 years old with acute or convalescent COVID-19. The material sequenced was peripheral blood. The J gene is TRBJ1-4, the V gene TRBV7-9; D not resolved. CDR3 bases: TGTGCCAGCAGCTTAGGACTTATGAATGAAAAACTGTTTTTT. This gives the protein CASSLGLMNEKLFF.